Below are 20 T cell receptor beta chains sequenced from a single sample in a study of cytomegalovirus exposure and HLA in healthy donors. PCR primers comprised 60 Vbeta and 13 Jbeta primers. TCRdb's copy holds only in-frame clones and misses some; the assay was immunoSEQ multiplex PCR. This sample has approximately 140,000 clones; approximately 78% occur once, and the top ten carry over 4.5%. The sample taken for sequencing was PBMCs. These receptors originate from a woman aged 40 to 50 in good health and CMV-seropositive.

In DNA, the CDR3 is TGTGCCAGCAGCGACAATGGGCACACTGAAGCTTTCTTT. This encodes CASSDNGHTEAFF. The rearrangement uses TRBV9 and TRBJ1-1; D unresolved. This CDR3 contains 13 residues. From germline, CDR1 is SGDLS and CDR2 YYNGEE. Trimming left V 3 bases short and J 3 bases short, with 9 bases between.

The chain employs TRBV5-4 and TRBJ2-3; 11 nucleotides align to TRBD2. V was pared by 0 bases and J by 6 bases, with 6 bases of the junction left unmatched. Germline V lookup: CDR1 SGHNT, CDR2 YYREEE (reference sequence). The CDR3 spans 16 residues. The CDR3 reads CASSLVLAGALDTQYF. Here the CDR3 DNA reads TGTGCCAGCAGCTTGGTACTAGCGGGAGCGCTTGATACGCAGTATTTT.

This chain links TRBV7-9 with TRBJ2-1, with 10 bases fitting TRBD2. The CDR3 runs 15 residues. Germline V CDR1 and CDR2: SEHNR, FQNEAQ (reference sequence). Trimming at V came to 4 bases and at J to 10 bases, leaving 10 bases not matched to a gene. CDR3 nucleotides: TGTGCCAGCAGCTCAGACATAAGCGGGGGGGGCGAGCAGTTCTTC. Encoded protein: CASSSDISGGGEQFF.

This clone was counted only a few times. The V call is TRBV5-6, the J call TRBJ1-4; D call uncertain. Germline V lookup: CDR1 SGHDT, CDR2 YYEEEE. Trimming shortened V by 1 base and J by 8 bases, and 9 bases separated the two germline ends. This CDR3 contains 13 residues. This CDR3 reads CASSLSTTEKLFF. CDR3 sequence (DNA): TGTGCCAGCAGCTTGTCCACAACCGAAAAACTGTTTTTT.

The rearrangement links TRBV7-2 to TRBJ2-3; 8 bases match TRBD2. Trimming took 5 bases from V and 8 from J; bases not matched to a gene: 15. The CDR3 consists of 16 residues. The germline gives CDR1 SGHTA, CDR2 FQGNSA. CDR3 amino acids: CASSPAGVRGAGTQYF. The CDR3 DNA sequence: TGTGCCAGCAGCCCAGCGGGAGTTAGGGGGGCTGGTACGCAGTATTTT. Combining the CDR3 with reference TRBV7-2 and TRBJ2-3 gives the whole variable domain GAGVSQSPSNKVTEKGKDVELRCDPISGHTALYWYRQSLGQGLEFLIYFQGNSAPDKSGLPSDRFSAERTGGSVSTLTIQRTQQEDSAVYLCASSPAGVRGAGTQYFGPGTRLTVL.

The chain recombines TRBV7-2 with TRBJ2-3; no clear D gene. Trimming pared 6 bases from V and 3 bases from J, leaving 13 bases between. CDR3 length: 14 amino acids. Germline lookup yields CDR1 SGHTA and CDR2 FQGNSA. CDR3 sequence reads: CASRQGPGTDTQYF. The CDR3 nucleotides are TGTGCCAGCAGGCAAGGCCCGGGTACAGATACGCAGTATTTT. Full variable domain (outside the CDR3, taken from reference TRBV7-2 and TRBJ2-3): GAGVSQSPSNKVTEKGKDVELRCDPISGHTALYWYRQSLGQGLEFLIYFQGNSAPDKSGLPSDRFSAERTGGSVSTLTIQRTQQEDSAVYLCASRQGPGTDTQYFGPGTRLTVL.

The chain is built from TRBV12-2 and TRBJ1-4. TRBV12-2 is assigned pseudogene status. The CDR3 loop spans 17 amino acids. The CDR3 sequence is CASRSIPYLGLLRKLFF. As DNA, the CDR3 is TGTGCAAGTCGCTCCATTCCCTACTTGGGACTACTCCGAAAACTGTTTTTT.

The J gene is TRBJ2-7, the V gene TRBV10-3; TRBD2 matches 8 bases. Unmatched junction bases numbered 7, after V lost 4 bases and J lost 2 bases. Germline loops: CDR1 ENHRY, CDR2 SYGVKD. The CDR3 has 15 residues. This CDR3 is CAISGLTSGPYEQYF. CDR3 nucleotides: TGTGCCATCAGTGGTCTCACTAGCGGCCCCTACGAGCAGTACTTC.

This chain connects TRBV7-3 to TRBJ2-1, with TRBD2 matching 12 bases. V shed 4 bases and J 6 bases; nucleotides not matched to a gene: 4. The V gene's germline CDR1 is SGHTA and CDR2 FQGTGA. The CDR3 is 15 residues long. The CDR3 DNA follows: TGTGCCAGCAGCTCGACTAGCGGGAGCCTCAATGAGCAGTTCTTC. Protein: CASSSTSGSLNEQFF.

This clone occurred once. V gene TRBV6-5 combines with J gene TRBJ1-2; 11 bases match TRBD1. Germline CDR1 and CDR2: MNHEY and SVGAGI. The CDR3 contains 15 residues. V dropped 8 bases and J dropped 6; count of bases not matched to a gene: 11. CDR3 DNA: TGTGCCAGCGCGCGCCAGGGACAGGGGGTTCATGGCTACACCTTC. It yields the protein CASARQGQGVHGYTF.

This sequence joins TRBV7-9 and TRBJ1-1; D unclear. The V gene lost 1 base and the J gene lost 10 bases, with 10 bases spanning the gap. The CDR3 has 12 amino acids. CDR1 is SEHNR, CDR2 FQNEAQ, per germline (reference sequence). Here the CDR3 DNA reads TGTGCCAGCAGCTTAGAGCTTGGCGGAGCTTTCTTT. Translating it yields CASSLELGGAFF.

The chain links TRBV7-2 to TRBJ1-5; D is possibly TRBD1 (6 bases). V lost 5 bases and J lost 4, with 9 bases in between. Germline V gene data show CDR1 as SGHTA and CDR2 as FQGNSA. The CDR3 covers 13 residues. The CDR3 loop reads CASSVRGNQPQHF. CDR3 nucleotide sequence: TGTGCCAGCAGCGTCAGGGGAAATCAGCCCCAGCATTTT.

This chain's CDR3 is CASSPRMSGVSYEQYF. CDR3 bases: TGTGCCAGCAGCCCGAGAATGTCGGGGGTCTCCTACGAGCAGTACTTC. The chain carries TRBV11-2 and TRBJ2-7; TRBD2 is a possible D gene (6 bases). V lost 5 bases and J lost 0, with 17 bases in between. The CDR3 loop spans 16 amino acids. Looked up from germline, CDR1 is SGHAT and CDR2 is FQNNGV.

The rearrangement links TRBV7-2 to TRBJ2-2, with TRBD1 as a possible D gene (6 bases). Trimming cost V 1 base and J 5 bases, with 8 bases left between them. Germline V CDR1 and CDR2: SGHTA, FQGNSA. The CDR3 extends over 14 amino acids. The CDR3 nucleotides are TGTGCCAGCAGCTTAGTGAGGGGGACCGGGGAGCTGTTTTTT. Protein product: CASSLVRGTGELFF. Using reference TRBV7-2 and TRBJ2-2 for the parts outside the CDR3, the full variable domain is GAGVSQSPSNKVTEKGKDVELRCDPISGHTALYWYRQSLGQGLEFLIYFQGNSAPDKSGLPSDRFSAERTGGSVSTLTIQRTQQEDSAVYLCASSLVRGTGELFFGEGSRLTVL.

The DNA for the CDR3 is TGTGCCAGCAGCTTAGTTGGGGGCTTGACGAACACTGAAGCTTTCTTT. Protein product: CASSLVGGLTNTEAFF. The rearrangement links TRBV7-2 to TRBJ1-1; a possible D gene is TRBD1 (6 bases). Per germline, CDR1 SGHTA and CDR2 FQGNSA. CDR3 length: 16 amino acids. Trimming removed 1 base at V and 1 base at J, with 13 bases between.

The CDR3 DNA follows: TGTGCCAGCAGCCCGACTCGGGGCACTGAAGCTTTCTTT. Translating it yields CASSPTRGTEAFF. This chain joins TRBV7-3 and TRBJ1-1, with unresolved D. This CDR3 is built from 13 residues. V was trimmed by 5 bases and J by 4 bases, leaving 11 bases between them. Germline V CDR1 and CDR2: SGHTA, FQGTGA.

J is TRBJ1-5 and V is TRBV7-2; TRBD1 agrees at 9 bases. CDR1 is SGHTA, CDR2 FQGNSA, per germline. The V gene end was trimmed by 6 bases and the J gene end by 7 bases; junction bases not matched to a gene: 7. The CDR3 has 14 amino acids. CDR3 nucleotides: TGTGCCAGCAGGGTAGGGACAGGGTACCAGCCCCAGCATTTT. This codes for CASRVGTGYQPQHF.

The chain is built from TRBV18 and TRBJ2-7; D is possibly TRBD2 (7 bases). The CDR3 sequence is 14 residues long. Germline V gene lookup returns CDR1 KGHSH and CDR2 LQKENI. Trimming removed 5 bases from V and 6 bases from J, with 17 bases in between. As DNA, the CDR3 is TGTGCCAGCTCAGGCCTGGGGGGGCGCGCCGAGCAGTACTTC. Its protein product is CASSGLGGRAEQYF.

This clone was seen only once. The CDR3 sequence is CAITRQGDTEAFF. In DNA, the CDR3 is TGTGCCATCACCAGACAGGGGGACACTGAAGCTTTCTTT. This chain links TRBV10-3 with TRBJ1-1; 9 bases match TRBD1. From germline, CDR1 is ENHRY and CDR2 SYGVKD. CDR3 size: 13 residues. The V and J ends lost 7 bases and 3 bases, in that order; junction bases with no gene match: 3.

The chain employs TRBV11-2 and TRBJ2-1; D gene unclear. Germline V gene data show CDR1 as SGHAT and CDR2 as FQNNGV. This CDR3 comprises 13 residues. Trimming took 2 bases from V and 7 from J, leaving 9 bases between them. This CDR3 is CASSLLSPNEQFF. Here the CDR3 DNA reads TGTGCCAGCAGCTTACTCTCCCCGAATGAGCAGTTCTTC.